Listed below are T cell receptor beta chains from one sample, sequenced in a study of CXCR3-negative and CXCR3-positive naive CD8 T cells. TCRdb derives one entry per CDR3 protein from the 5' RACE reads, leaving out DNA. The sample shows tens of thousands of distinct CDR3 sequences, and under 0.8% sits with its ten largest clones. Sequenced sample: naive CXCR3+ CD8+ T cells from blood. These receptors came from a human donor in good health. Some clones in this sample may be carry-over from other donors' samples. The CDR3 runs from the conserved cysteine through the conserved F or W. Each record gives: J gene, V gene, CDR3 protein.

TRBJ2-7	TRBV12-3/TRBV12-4	CASSWTGRGYEQYF
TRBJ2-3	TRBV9	CASRGTSGGLEDTQYF
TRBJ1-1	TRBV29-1	CSVEELSVPGPYDKVNTEAFF
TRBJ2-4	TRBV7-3	CASSEIPGQGTKNIQYF
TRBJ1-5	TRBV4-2	CASGEGNQPQHF
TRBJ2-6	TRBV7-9	CASSSLRQGWSGANVLTF
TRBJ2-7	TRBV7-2	CASMTGTGGVYEQYF
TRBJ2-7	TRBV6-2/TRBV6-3	CASNWGGPYEQYF
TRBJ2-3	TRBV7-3	CASSDQGLLTDTQYF
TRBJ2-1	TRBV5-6	CASSLSAGVYEQFF
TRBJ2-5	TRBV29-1	CSSRRTEETQYF
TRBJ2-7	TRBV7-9	CASSPGPTYEQYF
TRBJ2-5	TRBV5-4	CASSFPLAGENQETQYF
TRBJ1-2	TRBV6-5	CVTTGGWYGYTF
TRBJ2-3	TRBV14	CASSQGSIPDTQYF
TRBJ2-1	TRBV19	CASSIGGPGQFF
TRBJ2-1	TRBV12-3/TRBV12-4	CASRGLGTEVYNEQFF
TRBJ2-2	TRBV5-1	CASSQEVGTNTGELFF
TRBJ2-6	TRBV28	CASSPGTPSGANVLTF
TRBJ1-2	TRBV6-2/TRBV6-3	CASSSLRDPYGYAF
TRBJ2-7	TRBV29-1	CSVEDLANGKSYEQYF
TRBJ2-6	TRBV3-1	CASSPPEPGAGANVLTF